This T cell receptor (beta chain) originates from a study of T cell changes during pregnancy in multiple sclerosis. Sequenced by immunoSEQ multiplex PCR; TCRdb stores in-frame clones only, minus some. The data hold tens of thousands of clones, with 93% observed a single time. V was clipped by 2 bases and J by 3 bases; unmatched bases: 2. Germline V gene data show CDR1 as MNHNS and CDR2 as SASEGT. The CDR3 is made up of 14 amino acids. V gene TRBV6-1 combines with J gene TRBJ2-7; 9 bases fit TRBD2. The sequence derives from a female donor with multiple sclerosis, enrolled in a pregnancy study. The source material was peripheral blood, sampled after pregnancy. The CDR3 here is CASSEYSGSYEQYF. DNA for the CDR3: TGTGCCAGCAGTGAATATAGCGGGAGCTACGAGCAGTACTTC.